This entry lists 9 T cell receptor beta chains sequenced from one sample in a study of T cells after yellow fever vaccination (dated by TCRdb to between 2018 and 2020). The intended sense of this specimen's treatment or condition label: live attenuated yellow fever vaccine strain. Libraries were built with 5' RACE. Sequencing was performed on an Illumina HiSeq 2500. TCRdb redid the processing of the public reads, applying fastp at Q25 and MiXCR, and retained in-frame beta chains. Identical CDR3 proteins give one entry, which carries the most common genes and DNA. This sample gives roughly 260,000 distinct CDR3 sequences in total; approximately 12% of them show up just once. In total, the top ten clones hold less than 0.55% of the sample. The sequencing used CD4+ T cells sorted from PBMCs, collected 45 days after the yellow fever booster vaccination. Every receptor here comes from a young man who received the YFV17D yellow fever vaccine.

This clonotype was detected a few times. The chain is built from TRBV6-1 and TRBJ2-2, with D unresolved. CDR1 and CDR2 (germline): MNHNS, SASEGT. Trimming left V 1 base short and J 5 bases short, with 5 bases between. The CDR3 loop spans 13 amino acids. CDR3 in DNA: TGTGCCAGCAGTGAAGTGGGGACCGGGGAGCTGTTTTTT. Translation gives CASSEVGTGELFF.

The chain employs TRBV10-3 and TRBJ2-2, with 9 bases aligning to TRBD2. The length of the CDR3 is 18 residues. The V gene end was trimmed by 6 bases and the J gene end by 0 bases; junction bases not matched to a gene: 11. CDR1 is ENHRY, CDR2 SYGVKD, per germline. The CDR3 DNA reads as TGTGCCATCAGAGGAGTAGGTAGCGGGAGCGCGAACACCGGGGAGCTGTTTTTT. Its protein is CAIRGVGSGSANTGELFF.

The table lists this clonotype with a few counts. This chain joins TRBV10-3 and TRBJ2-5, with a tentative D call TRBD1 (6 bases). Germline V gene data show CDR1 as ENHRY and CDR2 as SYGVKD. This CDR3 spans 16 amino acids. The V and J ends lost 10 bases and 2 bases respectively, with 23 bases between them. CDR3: CATTGGAGVPQETQYF. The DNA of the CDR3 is TGTGCCACCACGGGTGGGGCAGGGGTCCCACAAGAGACCCAGTACTTC.

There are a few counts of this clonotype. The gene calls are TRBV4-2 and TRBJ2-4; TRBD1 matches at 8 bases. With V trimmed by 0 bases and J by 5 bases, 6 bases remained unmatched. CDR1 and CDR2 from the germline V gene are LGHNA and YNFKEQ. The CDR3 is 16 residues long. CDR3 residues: CASSQERTGFENIQYF. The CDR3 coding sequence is TGTGCCAGCAGCCAAGAGAGGACAGGGTTTGAAAACATTCAGTACTTC.

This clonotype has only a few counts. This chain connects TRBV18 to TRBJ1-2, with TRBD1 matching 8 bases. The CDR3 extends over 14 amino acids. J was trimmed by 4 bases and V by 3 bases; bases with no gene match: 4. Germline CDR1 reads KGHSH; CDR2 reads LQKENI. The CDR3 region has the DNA TGTGCCAGCTCACCCCGGGACAGGCCCTATGGCTACACCTTC. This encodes CASSPRDRPYGYTF. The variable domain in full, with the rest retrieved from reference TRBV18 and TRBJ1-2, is NAGVMQNPRHLVRRRGQEARLRCSPMKGHSHVYWYRQLPEEGLKFMVYLQKENIIDESGMPKERFSAEFPKEGPSILRIQQVVRGDSAAYFCASSPRDRPYGYTFGSGTRLTVV.

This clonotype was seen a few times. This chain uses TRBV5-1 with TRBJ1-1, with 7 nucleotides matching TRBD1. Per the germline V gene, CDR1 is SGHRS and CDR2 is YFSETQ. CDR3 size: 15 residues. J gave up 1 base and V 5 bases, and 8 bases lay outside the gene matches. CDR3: CASRWVGQANTEAFF. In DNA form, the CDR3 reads TGCGCCAGCAGGTGGGTAGGACAGGCGAACACTGAAGCTTTCTTT.

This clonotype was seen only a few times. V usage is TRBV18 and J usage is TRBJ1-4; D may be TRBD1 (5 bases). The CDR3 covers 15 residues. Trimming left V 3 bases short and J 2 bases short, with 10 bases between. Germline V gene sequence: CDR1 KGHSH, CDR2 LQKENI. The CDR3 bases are TGTGCCAGCTCACCCGGGGCCTCGACTAATGAAAAACTGTTTTTT. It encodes CASSPGASTNEKLFF.

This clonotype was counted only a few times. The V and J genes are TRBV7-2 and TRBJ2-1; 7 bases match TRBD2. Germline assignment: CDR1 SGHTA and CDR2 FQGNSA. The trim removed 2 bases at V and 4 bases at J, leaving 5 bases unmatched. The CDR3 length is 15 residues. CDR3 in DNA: TGTGCCAGCAGCTTACGAGCGGGAAGGTACAATGAGCAGTTCTTC. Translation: CASSLRAGRYNEQFF.

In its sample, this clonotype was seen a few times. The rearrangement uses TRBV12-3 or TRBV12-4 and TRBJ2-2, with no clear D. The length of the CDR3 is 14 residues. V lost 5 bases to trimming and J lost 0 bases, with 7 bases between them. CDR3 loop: CASSAGSNTGELFF. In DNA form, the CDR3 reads TGTGCCAGCAGTGCCGGGTCGAACACCGGGGAGCTGTTTTTT.